This T cell receptor beta chain comes out of a study of beta chain features in type 1 diabetes. Concerning this clone itself: Its specificity is unknown.

Study-level results: Patients and controls would be equally affected if PCR favored shorter templates. TCRB CDR3s from Type 1 diabetes patients were moderately but significantly shorter in all four CD4+ subsets.

The CDR3 consists of 15 residues. The germline V gene has CDR1 SQVTM and CDR2 ANQGSEA. Trimming at V came to 7 bases and at J to 2 bases, leaving 9 bases not matched to a gene. TCRB transcripts that were expressed got sequenced, as all of the isolated RNA had been reverse transcribed. This table comes from immunoSEQ multiplex PCR, and its TCRdb copy is limited to in-frame clones, with some not included. The sample carries 100,000 to 150,000 clones, 7% to 10% recorded once. Sequenced: central memory CD4+ T cells from blood. This sequence was found in a man aged 25-45 years with type 1 diabetes. The V and J genes are TRBV29-1 and TRBJ2-3; 10 bases match TRBD2. The CDR3 protein is CSGVAGGGNTDTQYF. In DNA form, the CDR3 reads TGCAGCGGGGTAGCGGGGGGAGGGAACACAGATACGCAGTATTTT.